Reported below is one T cell receptor (beta chain). This record comes from a study of cytomegalovirus exposure and HLA in healthy donors. Primers: 60 Vbeta forward and 13 Jbeta reverse. Here immunoSEQ multiplex PCR was the method, and the copy in TCRdb shows in-frame clones only, minus some. This table holds around 93,000 clones, 82% found once. Germline V CDR1 and CDR2: SGHTA, FQGNSA. V was clipped by 0 bases and J by 7 bases; unmatched bases: 8. The CDR3 is made up of 15 amino acids. The V call is TRBV7-2, the J call TRBJ1-1; 7 nucleotides line up with TRBD1. Sequencing was performed on PBMCs. The clonotype comes from a man younger than 45 in good health and CMV-seropositive. The DNA for the CDR3 is TGTGCCAGCAGCTTAGCGACAGGGAAGATTGGTGAAGCTTTCTTT. This translates into CASSLATGKIGEAFF.